This T cell receptor beta chain stems from a study of T cell changes during pregnancy in multiple sclerosis. Assay used: immunoSEQ multiplex PCR; TCRdb lists only in-frame clones, some missing. The sample lists about 68,000 clones, roughly 90% occurring once. Germline values: CDR1 SGHRS, CDR2 YFSETQ. The CDR3 has 14 residues. The V gene end was trimmed by 4 bases and the J gene end by 6 bases; junction bases not matched to a gene: 6. The source of this sequence is a female donor in good health, enrolled as a control in a pregnancy study. The V and J genes are TRBV5-1 and TRBJ1-2; 10 nucleotides line up with TRBD1. This specimen was peripheral blood, taken after pregnancy. The CDR3 loop reads CASSEPGQGHGYTF. Written as DNA, the CDR3 is TGCGCCAGCAGCGAACCGGGACAGGGGCATGGCTACACCTTC.